The TCR beta chain under discussion was sequenced for a study of T cells after somatic rescue of genetic block. TCRdb's table, derived via immunoSEQ multiplex PCR, lists solely in-frame clones and lacks some. This table has 15,000 or so clones, about three quarters appearing once. By share of the sample, this clone is medium-sized. Sequenced: peripheral blood mononuclear cells (PBMCs). The clonotype comes from a man in his late teens or twenties.

CDR3 residues: CASSQAFSGSGNEQFF. CDR3 DNA: TGTGCCAGCAGCCAAGCATTTAGCGGGAGTGGTAATGAGCAGTTCTTC. This sequence joins TRBV14 and TRBJ2-1; TRBD2 agrees at 9 bases. The CDR3 spans 16 residues. V shed 1 base and J 7 bases; nucleotides not matched to a gene: 8. Germline CDR1 and CDR2: SGHDN and FVKESK.